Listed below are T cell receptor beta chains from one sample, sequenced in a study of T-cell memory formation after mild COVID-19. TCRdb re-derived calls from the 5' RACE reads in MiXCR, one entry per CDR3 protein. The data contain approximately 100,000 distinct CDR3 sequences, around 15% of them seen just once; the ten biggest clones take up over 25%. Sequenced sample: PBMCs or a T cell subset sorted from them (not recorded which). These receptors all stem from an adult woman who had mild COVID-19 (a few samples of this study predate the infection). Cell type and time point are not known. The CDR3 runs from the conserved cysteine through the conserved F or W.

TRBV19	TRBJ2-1	CASSITASGRVGQFF
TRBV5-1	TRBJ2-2	CASSLGQQNTGELFF
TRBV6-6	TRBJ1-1	CASSNDGGPEAFF
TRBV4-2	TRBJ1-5	CASSQDRTQPQHF
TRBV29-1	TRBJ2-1	CSVGSYQREQFF
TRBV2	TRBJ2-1	CASPKGGIFSSYNEQFF
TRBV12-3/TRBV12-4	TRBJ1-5	CASSQGDQPQHF
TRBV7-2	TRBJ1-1	CASRQPGQSAFF
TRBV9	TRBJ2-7	CASSVTSGLSYEQYF
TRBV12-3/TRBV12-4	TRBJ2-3	CASSSLLGEIINTQYF
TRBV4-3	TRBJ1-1	CASSQGGGTNTEAFF
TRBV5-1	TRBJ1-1	CASSFEGPPSPEAFF
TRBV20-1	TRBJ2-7	CSARTGIRYEQYF
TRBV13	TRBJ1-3	CASSRDSLSSGNTIYF
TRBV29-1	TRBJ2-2	CSVHGTPLNTGELFF
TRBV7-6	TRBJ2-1	CASSQAPSGGGYEQFF
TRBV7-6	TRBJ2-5	CASSLPAPSGSETQYF
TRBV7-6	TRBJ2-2	CASSLGTPGRTGELFF
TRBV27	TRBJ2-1	CASSSGTSGIHEQFF
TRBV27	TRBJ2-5	CASSSIRVPLYQETQYF
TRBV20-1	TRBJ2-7	CSAPGTSGRRCYEQYF
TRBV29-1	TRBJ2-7	CSVIGTGYLGAYEQYF
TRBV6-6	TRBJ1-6	CASRPTQGLSSPLHF
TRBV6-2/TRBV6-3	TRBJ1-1	CASSPTGRNTEAFF
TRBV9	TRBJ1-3	CASSVSGAGNTIYF
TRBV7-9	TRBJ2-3	CASSIQGATDTQYF
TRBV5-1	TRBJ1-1	CASSLAAGGTEAFF
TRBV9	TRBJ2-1	CASSPGDRDNEQFF
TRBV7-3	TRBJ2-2	CASSPGLAGAASGGELFF
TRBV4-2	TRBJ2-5	CASSRETSGPEETQYF
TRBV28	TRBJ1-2	CASSRTRNYGYTF
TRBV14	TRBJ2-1	CASSQELFDYEQFF
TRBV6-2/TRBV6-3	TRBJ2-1	CASSYSVQGARDEQFF
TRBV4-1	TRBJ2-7	CASSHQSTAAYEQYF
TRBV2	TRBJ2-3	CASSELAGGRDTQYF
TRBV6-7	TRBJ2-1	CASSYPQRSF
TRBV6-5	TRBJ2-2	CASGQGRNTGELFF
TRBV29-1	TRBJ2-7	CSVEVTGYEQYF
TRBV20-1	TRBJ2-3	CSARLPGLAAVGTDTQYF
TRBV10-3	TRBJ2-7	CAISESTLGQGQPIQAYEQYF
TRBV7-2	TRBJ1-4	CASSLDGVANEKLFF
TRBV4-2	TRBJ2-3	CASSQEVGLAVDTQYF
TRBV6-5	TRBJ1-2	CASSYSFAGLDGYTF
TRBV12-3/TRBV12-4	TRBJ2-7	CASSLSNLHEQYF
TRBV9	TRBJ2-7	CASSPGNYEQYF
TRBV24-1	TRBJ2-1	CATGESRTSGDPTKSF
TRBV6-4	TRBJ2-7	CASSVEEGHYEQYF
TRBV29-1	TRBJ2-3	CSVVLRGHGTDTQYF
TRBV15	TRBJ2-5	CATSRDRGGGETQYF
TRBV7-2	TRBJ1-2	CASSPQGSGYTF